These T cell receptor beta chains were read from a single sample in a study of blood T cell repertoires in COVID-19. Sequencing used immunoSEQ multiplex PCR; TCRdb keeps in-frame clones, though not all of them. Of over 150,000 clones listed, 80% to 85% are singletons. The sequenced sample consisted of peripheral blood. The receptor source for this set is a woman aged 60 to 75 with acute or convalescent COVID-19. Each CDR3 is given with its conserved first and last residue. Each record gives: D gene, J gene, clone size, V gene, CDR3 DNA, CDR3 protein. The D gene is left open where the match is weak. Expanded clones get a size class; other rows say once, few or many, or leave the size out.

-,TRBJ1-1,-,TRBV4-3,TGCGCCAGCAGCCAAGACCGGGGTCTTGAAGCTTTCTTT,CASSQDRGLEAFF
TRBD1,TRBJ1-4,-,TRBV6-6,TGTGCCAGCAGTCGCACTGGGACAGGGGGCTCTTCGGGTAATGAAAAACTGTTTTTT,CASSRTGTGGSSGNEKLFF
-,TRBJ1-5,-,TRBV7-9,TGTGCCAGCAGCAGAGGTTTGCAGGGAGGTCAGCCCCAGCATTTT,CASSRGLQGGQPQHF
TRBD1,TRBJ1-2,few,TRBV30,TGTGCCTGGCGACAGGGGTACTATGGCTACACCTTC,CAWRQGYYGYTF
TRBD1,TRBJ2-2,-,TRBV7-3,TGTGCCAGCAGCTTGACAGGGTTTACCGGGGAGCTGTTTTTT,CASSLTGFTGELFF
-,TRBJ1-2,-,TRBV2,TGTGCCAGCAGGCAGGGAGGGGACTATGGCTACACCTTC,CASRQGGDYGYTF
TRBD2,TRBJ2-6,-,TRBV5-4,TGTGCCAGCAGCATAGCGGGGGGAGTCTCTGGGGCCAACGTCCTGACTTTC,CASSIAGGVSGANVLTF
TRBD2,TRBJ2-1,-,TRBV4-2,TGTGCCAGCAGCCAAGTTCTAGCGGGGGGTAGATACAATGAGCAGTTCTTC,CASSQVLAGGRYNEQFF
TRBD2,TRBJ2-1,-,TRBV7-9,TGTGCCAGCACCCGGGGTAGCGGGAAGAATGAGCAGTTCTTC,CASTRGSGKNEQFF
TRBD1,TRBJ1-1,few,TRBV3-1/TRBV3-2,TGTGCCAGCAGCCAAGTCACAGGGGGAGCTTTCTTT,CASSQVTGGAFF
-,TRBJ2-3,once,TRBV6-2/TRBV6-3,TGTGCCAGCAGTTCGGGACATCATAAAGCAGATACGCAGTATTTT,CASSSGHHKADTQYF
-,TRBJ1-2,-,TRBV28,TGTGCCAGCAGTTTTAAGGGAGGGTCGGGCGGCTACACCTTC,CASSFKGGSGGYTF
TRBD1,TRBJ2-7,-,TRBV4-3,TGCGCCAGCAGCCAAGGGGACAGGGGGCTCGGCTACGAGCAGTACTTC,CASSQGDRGLGYEQYF
TRBD1,TRBJ1-5,-,TRBV6-6,TGTGCCAGCAGTTACTGGGACAGGATAAATCAGCCCCAGCATTTT,CASSYWDRINQPQHF
-,TRBJ2-5,-,TRBV11-2,TGTGCCAGCAGCTTAGGACAGGGGAGGGCCCAAGAGACCCAGTACTTC,CASSLGQGRAQETQYF
TRBD1,TRBJ2-7,few,TRBV28,TGTGCCAGCAGTTCGGGACAGGGGTTTTACGAGCAGTACTTC,CASSSGQGFYEQYF
TRBD1,TRBJ1-2,-,TRBV27,TGTGCCAGCAGTCCTCGGACAGGAGGCGGCTACACCTTC,CASSPRTGGGYTF
-,TRBJ1-5,-,TRBV4-2,TGTGCCAGCAGCCAAGGAGGTCAGCCCCAGCATTTT,CASSQGGQPQHF
-,TRBJ2-1,-,TRBV3-1/TRBV3-2,TGTGCCAGCAGCTTTAACAATGAGCAGTTCTTC,CASSFNNEQFF
TRBD1,TRBJ2-2,-,TRBV18,TGTGCCAGCTCACCGAGGACAGGACCACAGGACGGGGAGCTGTTTTTT,CASSPRTGPQDGELFF
-,TRBJ2-3,-,TRBV30,TGTGCCTGGTCTGGGAGGAGGTCCCGGACAGATACGCAGTATTTT,CAWSGRRSRTDTQYF
TRBD1,TRBJ2-7,-,TRBV14,TGTGCCAGCAGCCAAGGACAGGGTGTAGTCTACGAGCAGTACTTC,CASSQGQGVVYEQYF